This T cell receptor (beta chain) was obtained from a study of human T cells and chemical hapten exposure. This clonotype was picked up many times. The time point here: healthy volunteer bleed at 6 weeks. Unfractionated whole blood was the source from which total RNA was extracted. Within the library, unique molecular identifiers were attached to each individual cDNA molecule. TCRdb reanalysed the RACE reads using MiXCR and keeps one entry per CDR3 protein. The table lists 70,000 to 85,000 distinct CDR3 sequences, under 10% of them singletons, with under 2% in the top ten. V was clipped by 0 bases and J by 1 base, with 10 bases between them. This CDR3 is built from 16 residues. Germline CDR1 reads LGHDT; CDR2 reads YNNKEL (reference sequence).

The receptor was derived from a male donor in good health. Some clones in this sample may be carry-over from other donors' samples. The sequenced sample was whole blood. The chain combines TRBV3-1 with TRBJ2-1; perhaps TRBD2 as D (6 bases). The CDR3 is CASSQDRAGSYNEQFF. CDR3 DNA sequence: TGTGCCAGCAGCCAAGACAGGGCGGGGTCCTACAATGAGCAGTTCTTC.